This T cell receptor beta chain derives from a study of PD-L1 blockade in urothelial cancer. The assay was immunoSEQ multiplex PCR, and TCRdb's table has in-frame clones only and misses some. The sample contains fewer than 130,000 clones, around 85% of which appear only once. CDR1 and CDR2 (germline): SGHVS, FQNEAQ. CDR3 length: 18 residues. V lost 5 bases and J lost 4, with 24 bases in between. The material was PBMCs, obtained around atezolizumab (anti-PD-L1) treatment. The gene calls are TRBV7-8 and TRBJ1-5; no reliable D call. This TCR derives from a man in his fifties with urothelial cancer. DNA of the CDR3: TGTGCCAGCAGCCAGAGGCTGGCGGGCTCCATTGGAAATCAGCCCCAGCATTTT. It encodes CASSQRLAGSIGNQPQHF. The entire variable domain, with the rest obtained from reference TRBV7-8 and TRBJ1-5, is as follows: GAGVSQSPRYKVAKRGQDVALRCDPISGHVSLFWYQQALGQGPEFLTYFQNEAQLDKSGLPSDRFFAERPEGSVSTLKIQRTQQEDSAVYLCASSQRLAGSIGNQPQHFGDGTRLSIL.